This T cell receptor beta chain derives from a study of cytomegalovirus exposure and HLA in healthy donors. In the study overall: The same platform was used for the 120 or so validation repertoires as for the roughly 700 first-cohort repertoires, as reported in a later analysis. Study observations and caveats: Across donors, most TCRs were seen rarely, yet some public ones were widespread. The study recorded over 150 TCR beta chains that were cytomegalovirus-associated.

Comment on this clone: The antigen remains unidentified.

This table comes from immunoSEQ multiplex PCR, and its TCRdb copy is limited to in-frame clones, with some not included. Of 95,000 to 120,000 clones in the sample, 95% were seen once. V was trimmed by 2 bases and J by 3 bases, leaving 10 bases between them. This CDR3 spans 14 amino acids. Germline values: CDR1 GTSNPN, CDR2 SVGIG (reference sequence). The clonotype originates from a woman between 18 and 30 years old in good health and CMV-seronegative. Material: PBMCs. The rearrangement uses TRBV30 and TRBJ2-2, with D possibly being TRBD2 (6 bases). The chain's CDR3 is CAWSLGGHTGELFF. CDR3 bases: TGTGCCTGGAGTCTCGGGGGTCACACCGGGGAGCTGTTTTTT.